A single T cell receptor beta chain is shown here with its context. This sample was included in a study of blood T cell repertoires in COVID-19. Study summary: T cells, B-cell-depleted T cells, or PBMCs provided the cDNA or gDNA that served as material.

Measured with immunoSEQ multiplex PCR; TCRdb has only the in-frame clones, and not every one. The table has some 220,000 clones, 80% to 90% seen once; the top ten hold 15% to 20%. The CDR3 is 16 residues long. V was cut by 4 bases and J by 1 base, with 16 bases left in between. Looked up from germline, CDR1 is SGHRS and CDR2 is YFSETQ. Sequencing input: peripheral blood. The clonotype comes from a woman older than 75 with active or convalescent COVID-19. The chain links TRBV5-1 to TRBJ2-3; D might be TRBD1 (6 bases). The CDR3 reads CASSPFQYRGTDTQYF. The CDR3 nucleotides are TGCGCCAGCAGCCCGTTCCAGTACAGGGGCACAGATACGCAGTATTTT.